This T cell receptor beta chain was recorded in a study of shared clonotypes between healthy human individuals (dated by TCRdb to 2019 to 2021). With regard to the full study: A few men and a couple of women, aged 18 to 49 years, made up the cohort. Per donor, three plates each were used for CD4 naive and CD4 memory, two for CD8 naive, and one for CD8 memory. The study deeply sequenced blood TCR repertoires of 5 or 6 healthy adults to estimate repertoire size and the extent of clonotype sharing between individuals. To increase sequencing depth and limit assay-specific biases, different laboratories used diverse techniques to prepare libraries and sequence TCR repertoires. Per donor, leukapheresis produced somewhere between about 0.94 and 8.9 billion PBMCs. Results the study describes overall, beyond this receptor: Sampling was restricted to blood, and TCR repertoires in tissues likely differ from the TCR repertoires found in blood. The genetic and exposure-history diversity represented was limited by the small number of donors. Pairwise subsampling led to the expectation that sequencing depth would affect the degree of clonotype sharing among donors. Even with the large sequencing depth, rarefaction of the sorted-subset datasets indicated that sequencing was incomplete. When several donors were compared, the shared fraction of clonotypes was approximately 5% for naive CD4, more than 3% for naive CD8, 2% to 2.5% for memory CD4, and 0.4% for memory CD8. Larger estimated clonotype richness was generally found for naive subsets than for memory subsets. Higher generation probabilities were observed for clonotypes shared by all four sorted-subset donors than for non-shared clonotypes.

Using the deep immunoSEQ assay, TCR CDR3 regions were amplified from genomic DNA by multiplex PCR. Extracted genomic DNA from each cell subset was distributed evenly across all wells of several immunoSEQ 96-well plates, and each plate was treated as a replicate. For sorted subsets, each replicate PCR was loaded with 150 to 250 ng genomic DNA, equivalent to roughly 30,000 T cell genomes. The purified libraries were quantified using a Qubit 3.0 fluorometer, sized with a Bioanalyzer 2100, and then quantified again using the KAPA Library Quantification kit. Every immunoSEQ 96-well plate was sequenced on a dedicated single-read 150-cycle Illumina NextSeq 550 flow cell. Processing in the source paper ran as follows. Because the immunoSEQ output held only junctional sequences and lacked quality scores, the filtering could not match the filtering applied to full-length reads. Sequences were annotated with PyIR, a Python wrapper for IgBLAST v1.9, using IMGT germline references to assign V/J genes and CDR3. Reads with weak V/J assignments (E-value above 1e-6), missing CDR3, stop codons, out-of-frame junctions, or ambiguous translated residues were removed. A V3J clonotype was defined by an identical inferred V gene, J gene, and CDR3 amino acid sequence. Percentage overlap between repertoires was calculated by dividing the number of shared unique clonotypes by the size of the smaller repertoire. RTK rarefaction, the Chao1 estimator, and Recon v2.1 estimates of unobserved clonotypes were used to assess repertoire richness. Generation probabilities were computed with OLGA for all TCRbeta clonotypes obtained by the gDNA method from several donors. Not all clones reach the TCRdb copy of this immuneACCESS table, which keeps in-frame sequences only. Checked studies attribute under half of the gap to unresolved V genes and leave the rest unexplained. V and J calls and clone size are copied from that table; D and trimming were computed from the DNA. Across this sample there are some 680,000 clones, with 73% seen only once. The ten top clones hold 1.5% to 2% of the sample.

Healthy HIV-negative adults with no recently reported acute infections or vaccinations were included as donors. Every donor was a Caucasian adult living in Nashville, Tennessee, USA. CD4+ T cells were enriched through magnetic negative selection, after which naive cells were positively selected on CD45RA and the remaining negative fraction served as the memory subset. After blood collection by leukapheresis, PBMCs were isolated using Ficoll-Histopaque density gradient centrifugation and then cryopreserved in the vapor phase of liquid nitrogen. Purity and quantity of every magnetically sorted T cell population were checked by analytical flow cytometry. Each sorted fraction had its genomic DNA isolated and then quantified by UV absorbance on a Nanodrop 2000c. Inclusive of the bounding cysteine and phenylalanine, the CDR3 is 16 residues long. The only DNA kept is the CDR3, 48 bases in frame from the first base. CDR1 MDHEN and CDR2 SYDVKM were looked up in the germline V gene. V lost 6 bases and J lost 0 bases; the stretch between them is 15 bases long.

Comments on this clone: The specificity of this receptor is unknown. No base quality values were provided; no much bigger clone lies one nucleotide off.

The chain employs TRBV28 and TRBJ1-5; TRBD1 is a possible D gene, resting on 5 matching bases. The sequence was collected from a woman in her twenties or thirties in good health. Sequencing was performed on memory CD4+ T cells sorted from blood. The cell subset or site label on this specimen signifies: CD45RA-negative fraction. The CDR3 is CASRTGTYSSNQPQHF. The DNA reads TGTGCCAGCAGAACCGGGACTTACTCTAGCAATCAGCCCCAGCATTTT.